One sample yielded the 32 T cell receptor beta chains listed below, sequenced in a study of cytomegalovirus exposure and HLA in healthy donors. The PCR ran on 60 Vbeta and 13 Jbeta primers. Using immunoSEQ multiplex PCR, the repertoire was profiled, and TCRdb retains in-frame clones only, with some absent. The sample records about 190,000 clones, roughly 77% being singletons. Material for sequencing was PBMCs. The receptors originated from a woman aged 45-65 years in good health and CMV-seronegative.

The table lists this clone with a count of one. The DNA of the CDR3 is TGTGCCAGCAGTTTAGGGGCTCCGGACTACGGGAATGAGCAGTTCTTC. Encoded protein: CASSLGAPDYGNEQFF. The V gene is TRBV27, the J gene TRBJ2-1; TRBD2 is a possible D gene (6 bases). This CDR3 spans 16 amino acids. Germline V gene sequence: CDR1 MNHEY, CDR2 SMNVEV (reference sequence). The V end was cut by 2 bases, the J end by 7 bases, with 18 bases between.

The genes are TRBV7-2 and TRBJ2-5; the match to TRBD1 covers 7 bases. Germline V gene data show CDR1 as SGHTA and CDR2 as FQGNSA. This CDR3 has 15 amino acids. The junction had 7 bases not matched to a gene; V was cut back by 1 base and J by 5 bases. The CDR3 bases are TGTGCCAGCAGCTTAGGGGACAGAAATTACGAGACCCAGTACTTC. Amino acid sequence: CASSLGDRNYETQYF.

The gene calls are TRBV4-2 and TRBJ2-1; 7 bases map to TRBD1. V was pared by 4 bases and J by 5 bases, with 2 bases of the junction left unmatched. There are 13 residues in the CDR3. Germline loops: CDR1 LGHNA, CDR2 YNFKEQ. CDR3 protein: CASSLQGDNEQFF. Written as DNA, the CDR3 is TGTGCCAGCAGCCTTCAGGGGGACAATGAGCAGTTCTTC.

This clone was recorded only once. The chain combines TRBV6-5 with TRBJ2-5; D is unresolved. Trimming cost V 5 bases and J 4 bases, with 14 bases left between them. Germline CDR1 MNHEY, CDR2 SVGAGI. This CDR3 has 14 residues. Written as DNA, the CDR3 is TGTGCCAGCAGTGAACGGAACTCGGGAGAGACCCAGTACTTC. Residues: CASSERNSGETQYF.

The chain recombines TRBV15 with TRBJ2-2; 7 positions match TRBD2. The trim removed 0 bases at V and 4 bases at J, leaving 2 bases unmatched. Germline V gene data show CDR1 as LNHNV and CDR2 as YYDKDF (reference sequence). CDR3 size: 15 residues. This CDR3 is CATSRDWGGTGELFF. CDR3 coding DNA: TGTGCCACCAGCAGAGATTGGGGGGGCACCGGGGAGCTGTTTTTT.

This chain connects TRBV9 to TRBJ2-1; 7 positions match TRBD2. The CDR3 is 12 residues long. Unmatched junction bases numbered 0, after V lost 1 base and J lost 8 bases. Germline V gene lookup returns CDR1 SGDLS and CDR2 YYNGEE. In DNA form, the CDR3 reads TGTGCCAGCAGCGTACGGGGGGATGAGCAGTTCTTC. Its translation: CASSVRGDEQFF. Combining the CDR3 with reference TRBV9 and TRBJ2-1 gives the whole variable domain DSGVTQTPKHLITATGQRVTLRCSPRSGDLSVYWYQQSLDQGLQFLIQYYNGEERAKGNILERFSAQQFPDLHSELNLSSLELGDSALYFCASSVRGDEQFFGPGTRLTVL.

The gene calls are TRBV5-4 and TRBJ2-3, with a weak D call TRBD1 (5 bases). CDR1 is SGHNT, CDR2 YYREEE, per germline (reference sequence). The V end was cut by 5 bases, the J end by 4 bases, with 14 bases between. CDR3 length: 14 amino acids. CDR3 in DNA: TGTGCCAGCAGTCCGAGGTGGGGCTCAGATACGCAGTATTTT. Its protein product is CASSPRWGSDTQYF.

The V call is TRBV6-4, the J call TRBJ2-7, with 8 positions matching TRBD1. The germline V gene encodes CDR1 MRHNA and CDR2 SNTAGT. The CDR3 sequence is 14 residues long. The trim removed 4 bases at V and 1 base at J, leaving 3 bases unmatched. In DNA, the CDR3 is TGTGCCAGCAGTGCGCGACAGGGGTCCTACGAGCAGTACTTC. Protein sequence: CASSARQGSYEQYF.

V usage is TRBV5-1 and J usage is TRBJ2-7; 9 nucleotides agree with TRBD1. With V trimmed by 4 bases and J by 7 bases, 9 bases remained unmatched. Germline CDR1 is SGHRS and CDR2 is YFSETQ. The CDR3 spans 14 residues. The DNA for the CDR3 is TGCGCCAGCAGCCCAGGGACAGGGTCGGGGGAGCAGTACTTC. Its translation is CASSPGTGSGEQYF.

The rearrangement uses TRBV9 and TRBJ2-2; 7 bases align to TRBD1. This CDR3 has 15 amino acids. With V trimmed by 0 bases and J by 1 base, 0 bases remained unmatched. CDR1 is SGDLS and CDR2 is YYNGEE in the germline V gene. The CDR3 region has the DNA TGTGCCAGCAGCGTAGGACAGGGGAACACCGGGGAGCTGTTTTTT. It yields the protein CASSVGQGNTGELFF.

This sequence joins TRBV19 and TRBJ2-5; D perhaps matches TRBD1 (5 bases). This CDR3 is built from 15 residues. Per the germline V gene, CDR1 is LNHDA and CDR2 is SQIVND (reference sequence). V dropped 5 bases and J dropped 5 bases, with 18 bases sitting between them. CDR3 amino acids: CASSPLDSSVETQYF. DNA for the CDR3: TGTGCCAGTAGTCCCCTCGACAGTAGTGTGGAGACCCAGTACTTC.

The CDR3 loop reads CASSQGTTGKETQYF. For the CDR3, the DNA is TGTGCCAGCAGCCAGGGGACGACAGGGAAAGAGACCCAGTACTTC. The J gene is TRBJ2-5, the V gene TRBV11-3; TRBD1 aligns across 7 bases. Germline-derived CDR1 and CDR2 are SGHNT and YENEEA. V shed 5 bases and J 3 bases; nucleotides not matched to a gene: 9. The CDR3 is made up of 15 amino acids.

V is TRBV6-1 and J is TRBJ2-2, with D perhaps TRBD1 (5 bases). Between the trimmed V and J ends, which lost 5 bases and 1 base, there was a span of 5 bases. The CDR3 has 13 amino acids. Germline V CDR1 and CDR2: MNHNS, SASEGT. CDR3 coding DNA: TGTGCCAGCAGTCAGGGGAACACCGGGGAGCTGTTTTTT. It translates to CASSQGNTGELFF.

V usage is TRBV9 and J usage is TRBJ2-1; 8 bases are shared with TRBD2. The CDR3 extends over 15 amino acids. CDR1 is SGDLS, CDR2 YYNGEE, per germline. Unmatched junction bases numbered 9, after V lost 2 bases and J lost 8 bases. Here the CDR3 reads CASSVHGTSTHEQFF. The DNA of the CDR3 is TGTGCCAGCAGCGTTCACGGGACTAGTACCCATGAGCAGTTCTTC.

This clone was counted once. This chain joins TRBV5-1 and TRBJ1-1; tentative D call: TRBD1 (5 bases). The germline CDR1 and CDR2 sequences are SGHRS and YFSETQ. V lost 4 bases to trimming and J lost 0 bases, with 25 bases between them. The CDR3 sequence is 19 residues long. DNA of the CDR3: TGCGCCAGCAGCCGGAAGGTAGGGGTGTCAACGTCCATGAACACTGAAGCTTTCTTT. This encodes CASSRKVGVSTSMNTEAFF.

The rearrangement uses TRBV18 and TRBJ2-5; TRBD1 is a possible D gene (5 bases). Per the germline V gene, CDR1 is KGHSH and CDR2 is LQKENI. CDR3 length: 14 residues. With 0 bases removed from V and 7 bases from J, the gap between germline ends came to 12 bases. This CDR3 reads CASSPPRVAGTQYF. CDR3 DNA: TGTGCCAGCTCACCACCCAGGGTCGCCGGGACCCAGTACTTC.

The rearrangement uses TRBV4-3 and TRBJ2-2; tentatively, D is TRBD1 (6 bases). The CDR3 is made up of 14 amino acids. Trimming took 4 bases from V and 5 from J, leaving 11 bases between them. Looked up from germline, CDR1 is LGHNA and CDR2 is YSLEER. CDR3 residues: CASSRARGTGELFF. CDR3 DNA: TGCGCCAGCAGCCGAGCGAGGGGGACCGGGGAGCTGTTTTTT.

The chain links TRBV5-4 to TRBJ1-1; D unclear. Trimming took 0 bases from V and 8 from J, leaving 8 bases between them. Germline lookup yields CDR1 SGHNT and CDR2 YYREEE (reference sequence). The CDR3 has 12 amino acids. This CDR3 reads CASSLDWEEAFF. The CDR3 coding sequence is TGTGCCAGCAGCTTGGACTGGGAGGAAGCTTTCTTT.

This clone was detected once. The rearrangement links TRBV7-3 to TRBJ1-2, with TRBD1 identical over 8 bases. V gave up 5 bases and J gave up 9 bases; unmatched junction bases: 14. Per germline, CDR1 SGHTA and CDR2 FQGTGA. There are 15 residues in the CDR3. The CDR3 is CASSETGTGGSRYTF. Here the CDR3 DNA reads TGTGCCAGCAGCGAGACCGGGACAGGTGGGTCCCGCTACACCTTC.

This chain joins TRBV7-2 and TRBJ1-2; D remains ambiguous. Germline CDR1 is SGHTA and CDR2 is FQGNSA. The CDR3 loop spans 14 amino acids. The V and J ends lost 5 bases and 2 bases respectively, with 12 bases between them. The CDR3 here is CASSPIPENYGYTF. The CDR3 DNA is TGTGCCAGCAGCCCCATCCCTGAGAACTATGGCTACACCTTC.

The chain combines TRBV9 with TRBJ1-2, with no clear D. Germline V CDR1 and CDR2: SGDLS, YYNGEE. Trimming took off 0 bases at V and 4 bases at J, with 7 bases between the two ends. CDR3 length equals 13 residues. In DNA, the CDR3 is TGTGCCAGCAGCGTAGAACACACCTATGGCTACACCTTC. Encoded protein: CASSVEHTYGYTF.

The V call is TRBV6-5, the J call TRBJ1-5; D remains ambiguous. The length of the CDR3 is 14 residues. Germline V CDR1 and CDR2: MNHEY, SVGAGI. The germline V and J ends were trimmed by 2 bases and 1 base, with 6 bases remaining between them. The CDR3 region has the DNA TGTGCCAGCAGTTACGGAGGGAGCAATCAGCCCCAGCATTTT. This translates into CASSYGGSNQPQHF.

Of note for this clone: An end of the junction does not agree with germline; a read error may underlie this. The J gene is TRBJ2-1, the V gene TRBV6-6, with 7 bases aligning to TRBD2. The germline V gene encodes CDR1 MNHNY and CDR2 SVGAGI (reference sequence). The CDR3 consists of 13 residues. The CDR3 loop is CASSYSGGESEVF. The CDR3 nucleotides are TGTGCCAGCAGTTACTCGGGAGGGGAGAGCGAGGTCTTC.

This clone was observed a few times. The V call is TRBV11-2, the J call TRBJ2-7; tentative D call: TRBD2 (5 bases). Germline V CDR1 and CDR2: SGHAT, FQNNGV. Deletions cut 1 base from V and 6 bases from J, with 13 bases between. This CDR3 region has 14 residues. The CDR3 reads CASSLVAGGGEQYF. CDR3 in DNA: TGTGCCAGCAGCTTAGTAGCAGGAGGTGGCGAGCAGTACTTC.

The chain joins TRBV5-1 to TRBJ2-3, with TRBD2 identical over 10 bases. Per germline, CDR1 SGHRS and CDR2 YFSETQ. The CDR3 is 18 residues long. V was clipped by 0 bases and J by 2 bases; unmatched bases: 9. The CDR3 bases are TGCGCCAGCAGCTTGGGACTAGCGGGCTCGGGGTTCACAGATACGCAGTATTTT. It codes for CASSLGLAGSGFTDTQYF.

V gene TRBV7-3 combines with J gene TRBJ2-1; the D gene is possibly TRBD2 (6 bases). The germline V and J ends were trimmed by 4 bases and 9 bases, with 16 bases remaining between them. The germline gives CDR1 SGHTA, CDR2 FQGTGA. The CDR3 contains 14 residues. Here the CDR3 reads CASSSDQGGSEQFF. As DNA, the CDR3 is TGTGCCAGCAGCTCCGACCAGGGAGGAAGTGAGCAGTTCTTC.

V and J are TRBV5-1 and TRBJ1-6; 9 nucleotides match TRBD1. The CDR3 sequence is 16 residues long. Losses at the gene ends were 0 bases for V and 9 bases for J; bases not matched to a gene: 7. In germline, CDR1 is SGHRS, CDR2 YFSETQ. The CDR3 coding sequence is TGCGCCAGCAGCTTGGCCCAAGGACAGGGGACTTCACCCCTCCACTTT. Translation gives CASSLAQGQGTSPLHF.

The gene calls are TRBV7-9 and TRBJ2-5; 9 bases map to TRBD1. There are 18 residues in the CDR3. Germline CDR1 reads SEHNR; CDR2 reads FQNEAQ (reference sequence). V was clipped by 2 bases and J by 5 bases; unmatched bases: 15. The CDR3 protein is CASSLQSGQGKLVETQYF. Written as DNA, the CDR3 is TGTGCCAGCAGCTTACAATCGGGACAGGGAAAGTTAGTGGAGACCCAGTACTTC.

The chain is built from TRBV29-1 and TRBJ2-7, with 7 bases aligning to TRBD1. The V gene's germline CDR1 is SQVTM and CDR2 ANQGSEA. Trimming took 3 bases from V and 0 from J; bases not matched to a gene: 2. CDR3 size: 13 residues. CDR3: CSVEGDSSYEQYF. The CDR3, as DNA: TGCAGCGTTGAGGGGGACAGCTCCTACGAGCAGTACTTC.

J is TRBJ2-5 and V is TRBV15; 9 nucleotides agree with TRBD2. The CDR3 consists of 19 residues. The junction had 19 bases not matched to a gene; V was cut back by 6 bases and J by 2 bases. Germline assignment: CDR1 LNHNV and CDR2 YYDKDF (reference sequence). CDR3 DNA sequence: TGTGCCACCAGGGTGGGGACTAGCTCCTTAACGGGTCAACAAGAGACCCAGTACTTC. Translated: CATRVGTSSLTGQQETQYF.

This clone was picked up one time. The CDR3, as DNA: TGTGCCAGCTCCCCCAACTTGGCCGGAACTAAAGAGACCCAGTACTTC. Its protein is CASSPNLAGTKETQYF. The V call is TRBV18, the J call TRBJ2-5; no clear D gene. The germline V and J ends were trimmed by 6 bases and 3 bases, with 20 bases remaining between them. The CDR3 sequence is 16 residues long. Germline CDR1 KGHSH, CDR2 LQKENI.

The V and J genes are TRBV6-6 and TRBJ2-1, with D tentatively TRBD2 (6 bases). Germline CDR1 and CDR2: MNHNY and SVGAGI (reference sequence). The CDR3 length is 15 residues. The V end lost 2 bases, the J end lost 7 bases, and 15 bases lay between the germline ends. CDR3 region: CASSYPGGSGNEQFF. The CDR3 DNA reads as TGTGCCAGCAGTTACCCCGGGGGAAGCGGGAATGAGCAGTTCTTC.